Below, one T cell receptor beta chain is given with its context. Its target is unknown. This entry belongs to a study of T cells after yellow fever vaccination. General study findings and limits: The CD4 compartment and the CD8 compartment contained a small share of clonotypes in common.

Via MiXCR, TCRdb re-called the 5' RACE reads, giving one row per CDR3 protein. The sample includes roughly 520,000 distinct CDR3 sequences, around a fifth of them seen just once. With 5 bases removed from V and 4 bases from J, the gap between germline ends came to 9 bases. CDR3 length: 12 amino acids. Germline-derived CDR1 and CDR2 are MNHNY and SVGAGI (reference sequence). The sequence was collected from a man aged 18 to 30 who received the YFV17D yellow fever vaccine. The genes are TRBV6-6 and TRBJ2-7; D might be TRBD1 (5 bases). Sequencing was performed on PBMCs, taken roughly 23 days after the first yellow fever vaccination. CDR3 region: CASSRRDYEQYV. CDR3 bases: TGTGCCAGCAGTCGCAGGGATTACGAGCAGTACGTC.